This is a list of T cell receptor beta chains from one sample in a study of T cell changes during pregnancy in multiple sclerosis. Profiling relied on immunoSEQ multiplex PCR, and the TCRdb table lists in-frame clones only, not all of them. Among about 59,000 clones, less than 95% were seen once, and the ten largest hold about 6.4%. The material sequenced was peripheral blood, taken in the third trimester of pregnancy. Source of these receptors: a female donor in good health, enrolled as a control in a pregnancy study. The CDR3 runs from the conserved cysteine through the conserved F or W. Fields, in order: D gene, J gene, clone size, V gene, CDR3 DNA, CDR3 protein. D genes are given only for firm matches. Size values are once, few and many counts, or a class for expanded clones, and some rows have none.

d_call: TRBD2; j_call: TRBJ2-1; clone_size: once; v_call: TRBV5-8; cdr3_nt: TGTGCCAGCAGCTTGGTACTAGCGGGGGGGTTAAGGGTGTCCTACAATGAGCAGTTCTTC; cdr3_aa: CASSLVLAGGLRVSYNEQFF
d_call: NA; j_call: TRBJ2-2; clone_size: NA; v_call: TRBV7-6; cdr3_nt: TGTGCCAGCAGCTTAGTTTCACAGCTTAACCCCGGGGAGCTGTTTTTT; cdr3_aa: CASSLVSQLNPGELFF
d_call: TRBD2; j_call: TRBJ2-2; clone_size: NA; v_call: TRBV7-2; cdr3_nt: TGTGCCAGCAGAACCCACGGACTAGCGGGAGATGACGGGGAGCTGTTTTTT; cdr3_aa: CASRTHGLAGDDGELFF
d_call: NA; j_call: TRBJ2-7; clone_size: NA; v_call: TRBV6-6; cdr3_nt: TGTGCCAGCATTTTTGACACAGGCTACCCCTACGAGCAGTACTTC; cdr3_aa: CASIFDTGYPYEQYF
d_call: NA; j_call: TRBJ1-1; clone_size: NA; v_call: TRBV4-3; cdr3_nt: TGCGCCAGCAGCCCAGCGACAGGCGGCGGGACTGAAGCTTTCTTT; cdr3_aa: CASSPATGGGTEAFF
d_call: TRBD2; j_call: TRBJ2-4; clone_size: NA; v_call: TRBV19; cdr3_nt: TGTGCCAGTAGGGGGACTACACGATCCGATGGGAACATTCAGTACTTC; cdr3_aa: CASRGTTRSDGNIQYF
d_call: NA; j_call: TRBJ1-2; clone_size: NA; v_call: TRBV2; cdr3_nt: TGTGCCAGCAAATTGACAGTGGGCTACACCTTC; cdr3_aa: CASKLTVGYTF
d_call: TRBD1; j_call: TRBJ2-3; clone_size: NA; v_call: TRBV6-6; cdr3_nt: TGTGCCATCCGGGACAGGGTTGGAGATACGCAGTATTTT; cdr3_aa: CAIRDRVGDTQYF
d_call: TRBD1; j_call: TRBJ1-1; clone_size: NA; v_call: TRBV29-1; cdr3_nt: TGCAGCGTCCGCCCCCGCCAGGGGGTTGGGAACACTGAAGCTTTCTTT; cdr3_aa: CSVRPRQGVGNTEAFF
d_call: NA; j_call: TRBJ2-7; clone_size: NA; v_call: TRBV4-2; cdr3_nt: TGTGCCAGCAGCCAAGAACCTAGCAATCCTGGGTTCTACGAGCAGTACTTC; cdr3_aa: CASSQEPSNPGFYEQYF
d_call: TRBD1; j_call: TRBJ1-1; clone_size: few; v_call: TRBV7-9; cdr3_nt: TGTGCCAGCAGCAGGAGGGACAGGGGATACTCTGAAGCTTTCTTT; cdr3_aa: CASSRRDRGYSEAFF
d_call: TRBD2; j_call: TRBJ2-1; clone_size: NA; v_call: TRBV7-2; cdr3_nt: TGTGCCAGCAGCTCTAGCCCTAGCGGGACCTACAATGAGCAGTTCTTC; cdr3_aa: CASSSSPSGTYNEQFF
d_call: NA; j_call: TRBJ2-5; clone_size: few; v_call: TRBV6-6; cdr3_nt: TGTGCCAGCAACAACGGGGGGCCGGGAGAGACCCAGTACTTC; cdr3_aa: CASNNGGPGETQYF
d_call: NA; j_call: TRBJ2-2; clone_size: NA; v_call: TRBV5-8; cdr3_nt: TGTGCCAGCAAGGACTACGCGAACACCGGGGAGCTGTTTTTT; cdr3_aa: CASKDYANTGELFF
d_call: NA; j_call: TRBJ1-6; clone_size: NA; v_call: TRBV7-9; cdr3_nt: TGTGCCAGCACCTTCTCCGGGGGGGATTCACCCCTCCACTTT; cdr3_aa: CASTFSGGDSPLHF
d_call: NA; j_call: TRBJ1-5; clone_size: NA; v_call: TRBV19; cdr3_nt: TGTGCCAGTAGTATATCGACAGCCAGCAATCAGCCCCAGCATTTT; cdr3_aa: CASSISTASNQPQHF
d_call: TRBD2; j_call: TRBJ2-2; clone_size: NA; v_call: TRBV5-1; cdr3_nt: TGCGCCAGCAGCTTGCGTCGGGGGGGTACCGGGGAGCTGTTTTTT; cdr3_aa: CASSLRRGGTGELFF
d_call: TRBD2; j_call: TRBJ2-1; clone_size: once; v_call: TRBV30; cdr3_nt: TGTGCCTGGAGTGGGCTAGCGGGGGGGCGGTATGAGCAGTTCTTC; cdr3_aa: CAWSGLAGGRYEQFF
d_call: NA; j_call: TRBJ2-7; clone_size: few; v_call: TRBV7-6; cdr3_nt: TGTGCCAGCACCCCGGGACATTCCTCCTACGAGCAGTACTTC; cdr3_aa: CASTPGHSSYEQYF
d_call: NA; j_call: TRBJ1-4; clone_size: NA; v_call: TRBV7-9; cdr3_nt: TGTGCCAGCAGCAAAGGGGGGGGCCCCGGGTCGATGTTTTTT; cdr3_aa: CASSKGGGPGSMFF
d_call: TRBD1; j_call: TRBJ1-1; clone_size: NA; v_call: TRBV7-6; cdr3_nt: TGTGCCAGCAGCCAACTCTCCCCAGGGGGGAACACTGAAGCTTTCTTT; cdr3_aa: CASSQLSPGGNTEAFF
d_call: NA; j_call: TRBJ1-3; clone_size: once; v_call: TRBV9; cdr3_nt: TGTGCCAGCAGCCCAGGAGTGGGAGCTGGAAACACCATATATTTT; cdr3_aa: CASSPGVGAGNTIYF